The 21 T cell receptor beta chains reported below all come from one sample, sequenced in a study of blood T cell repertoires in COVID-19. Clones were read by immunoSEQ multiplex PCR, and TCRdb kept only the in-frame ones, dropping some. The profile covers 150,000 to 250,000 clones, with 80% to 85% appearing a single time and roughly 7% taken by the ten largest. The source material was PBMCs or T cells enriched from blood (not recorded which). The receptors derive from a man between 40 and 49 years old who had recovered from COVID-19.

This clone has only a few counts. V is TRBV7-9 and J is TRBJ2-7; TRBD1 matches at 7 bases. The CDR3 covers 15 residues. CDR1 and CDR2 (germline): SEHNR, FQNEAQ (reference sequence). V shed 4 bases, J shed 5 bases, and the junction held 11 bases outside the gene matches. CDR3 loop: CASSSWDSFFHEQYF. The CDR3 coding sequence is TGTGCCAGCAGCTCATGGGACAGCTTTTTCCACGAGCAGTACTTC.

The J gene is TRBJ2-2, the V gene TRBV5-1; possibly TRBD2 for D (7 bases). Looked up from germline, CDR1 is SGHRS and CDR2 is YFSETQ. Trimming took off 5 bases at V and 3 bases at J, with 14 bases between the two ends. This CDR3 has 15 residues. The CDR3 spells CASRSGGLDTGELFF. DNA for the CDR3: TGCGCCAGCAGGTCGGGGGGCCTCGACACCGGGGAGCTGTTTTTT.

V usage is TRBV3-1 (or the pseudogene TRBV3-2) and J usage is TRBJ1-1, with D tentatively TRBD1 (5 bases). V lost 3 bases to trimming and J lost 5 bases, with 10 bases between them. The CDR3 contains 13 residues. Germline CDR1 LGHDT, CDR2 YNNKEL (reference sequence). DNA of the CDR3: TGTGCCAGCAGCCATCTGGAGGGGACTGAAGCTTTCTTT. Translated, it gives CASSHLEGTEAFF.

J is TRBJ1-6 and V is TRBV3-1 (or the pseudogene TRBV3-2); no clear D gene. Germline-derived CDR1 and CDR2 are LGHDT and YNNKEL (reference sequence). CDR3 length: 14 amino acids. V was cut by 3 bases and J by 10 bases, with 13 bases left in between. The CDR3 DNA reads as TGTGCCAGCAGCCATCGAGGTCTCCAATCACCCCTCCACTTT. Translated: CASSHRGLQSPLHF.

This clone turned up a few times. The chain employs TRBV2 and TRBJ1-2; 8 nucleotides agree with TRBD1. The CDR3 totals 14 residues. V was clipped by 11 bases and J by 4 bases; unmatched bases: 12. Germline-derived CDR1 and CDR2 are SNHLY and FYNNEI. CDR3 nucleotide sequence: TGTGCCTCCTTTCACGGCAGGGGGCCCTATGGCTACACCTTC. Its translation is CASFHGRGPYGYTF.

V usage is TRBV19 and J usage is TRBJ1-5; 7 positions match TRBD1. From germline, CDR1 is LNHDA and CDR2 SQIVND (reference sequence). The V gene end was trimmed by 4 bases and the J gene end by 1 base; junction bases not matched to a gene: 4. The CDR3 has 15 amino acids. The CDR3 loop reads CASSRPGQSNQPQHF. CDR3 coding DNA: TGTGCCAGTAGTAGGCCGGGACAGAGCAATCAGCCCCAGCATTTT.

The CDR3 DNA reads TGCAGCGCCAAGTGGAGGGTTCAGGGCGCGAACACCGGGGAGCTGTTTTTT. Amino acid sequence: CSAKWRVQGANTGELFF. The chain couples TRBV29-1 to TRBJ2-2; D perhaps matches TRBD2 (6 bases). CDR3 size: 17 residues. Germline CDR1 is SQVTM and CDR2 is ANQGSEA. V gave up 7 bases and J gave up 0 bases, with 21 bases separating them.

The chain combines TRBV5-1 with TRBJ1-4, with unresolved D. Germline CDR1 is SGHRS and CDR2 is YFSETQ. V was trimmed by 4 bases and J by 8 bases, leaving 15 bases between them. CDR3 length: 14 residues. The CDR3 is CASSQEGGSEKLFF. The CDR3 DNA follows: TGCGCCAGCAGCCAAGAGGGAGGTTCGGAAAAACTGTTTTTT.

The chain recombines TRBV2 with TRBJ1-1; maybe TRBD1 (5 bases). Germline assignment: CDR1 SNHLY and CDR2 FYNNEI. Trimming stripped 3 bases from V and 3 bases from J, with 14 bases between. This CDR3 contains 15 residues. The CDR3 loop reads CASSDSLRGDTEAFF. CDR3 DNA sequence: TGTGCCAGCAGTGACAGTCTCCGGGGGGACACTGAAGCTTTCTTT.

As DNA, the CDR3 is TGTGCCAGCAGCCCTTTGGACAGGGCCTCTGGAAACACCATATATTTT. Translated, it gives CASSPLDRASGNTIYF. This sequence joins TRBV3-1 (or the pseudogene TRBV3-2) and TRBJ1-3; TRBD1 matches 8 bases. This CDR3 contains 16 residues. CDR1 is LGHDT and CDR2 is YNNKEL in the germline V gene (reference sequence). Losses at the gene ends were 4 bases for V and 0 bases for J; bases not matched to a gene: 5.

This rearrangement joins TRBV10-3 to TRBJ1-3; TRBD1 is a possible D gene (6 bases). V lost 11 bases to trimming and J lost 1 base, with 15 bases between them. Germline-derived CDR1 and CDR2 are ENHRY and SYGVKD. The CDR3 sequence is 14 residues long. This CDR3 reads CALGGAESGNTIYF. The CDR3 region has the DNA TGTGCCCTCGGGGGGGCAGAGTCTGGAAACACCATATATTTT.

J is TRBJ2-5 and V is TRBV4-1, with TRBD2 as a possible D gene (6 bases). The V and J ends lost 1 base and 2 bases respectively, with 17 bases between them. Germline V gene data show CDR1 as MGHRA and CDR2 as YSYEKL. This CDR3 is built from 17 residues. The CDR3 bases are TGCGCCAGCAGCCAAGGCCCCCCGGCGGGGACTCAAGAGACCCAGTACTTC. Translated: CASSQGPPAGTQETQYF.

V usage is TRBV11-2 and J usage is TRBJ1-1; possible D gene TRBD1, 6 bases. The CDR3 runs 15 residues. Germline CDR1 reads SGHAT; CDR2 reads FQNNGV. Trimming left V 5 bases short and J 4 bases short, with 17 bases between. This chain's CDR3 is CASSHSTGMSTEAFF. The CDR3 bases are TGTGCCAGCAGCCACTCGACAGGTATGAGCACTGAAGCTTTCTTT.

Only one count was recorded for this clone. The chain is built from TRBV4-1 and TRBJ2-7; D not certain. This CDR3 spans 16 amino acids. V was pared by 0 bases and J by 0 bases, with 12 bases between. Germline-derived CDR1 and CDR2 are MGHRA and YSYEKL. DNA of the CDR3: TGCGCCAGCAGCCAAGATCTCCAGGAAAGCTCCTACGAGCAGTACTTC. It yields the protein CASSQDLQESSYEQYF.

V gene TRBV7-8 combines with J gene TRBJ1-2; D call uncertain. CDR1 is SGHVS and CDR2 is FQNEAQ in the germline V gene. V was trimmed by 5 bases and J by 6 bases, leaving 19 bases between them. The CDR3 sequence is 15 residues long. This CDR3 is CASSNLSRLRDGYTF. CDR3 bases: TGTGCCAGCAGCAACCTATCGCGGTTAAGAGATGGCTACACCTTC.

The gene calls are TRBV19 and TRBJ1-5; no reliable D call. The CDR3 runs to 16 residues. Trimming stripped 1 base from V and 0 bases from J, with 10 bases between. Germline CDR1 reads LNHDA; CDR2 reads SQIVND (reference sequence). CDR3: CASSIVTAGSNQPQHF. CDR3 sequence (DNA): TGTGCCAGTAGTATAGTAACGGCGGGTAGCAATCAGCCCCAGCATTTT.

This clone came up once. This chain joins TRBV25-1 and TRBJ1-1; TRBD1 matches 7 bases. The CDR3 covers 13 residues. V gave up 6 bases and J gave up 3 bases; unmatched junction bases: 4. The germline gives CDR1 MGHDK, CDR2 SYGVNS. This chain's CDR3 is CASSRGQYTEAFF. The CDR3 DNA is TGTGCCAGCAGCCGGGGACAGTACACTGAAGCTTTCTTT. The full variable domain, its missing parts supplied by reference TRBV25-1 and TRBJ1-1, is EADIYQTPRYLVIGTGKKITLECSQTMGHDKMYWYQQDPGMELHLIHYSYGVNSTEKGDLSSESTVSRIRTEHFPLTLESARPSHTSQYLCASSRGQYTEAFFGQGTRLTVV.

V is TRBV4-3 and J is TRBJ1-1; TRBD1 aligns across 9 bases. The CDR3 is made up of 13 amino acids. Trimming at V came to 4 bases and at J to 7 bases, leaving 4 bases not matched to a gene. Germline loops: CDR1 LGHNA, CDR2 YSLEER. The CDR3 nucleotides are TGCGCCAGCAGCCGAGACAGGGGGATTGAAGCTTTCTTT. Encoded protein: CASSRDRGIEAFF.

The V gene is TRBV27, the J gene TRBJ1-3; D might be TRBD1 (5 bases). Germline V CDR1 and CDR2: MNHEY, SMNVEV (reference sequence). The CDR3 is made up of 15 amino acids. Trimming took off 4 bases at V and 3 bases at J, with 13 bases between the two ends. In DNA, the CDR3 is TGTGCCAGCAGTTCGAGCTGGGGCTTTGGAAACACCATATATTTT. This encodes CASSSSWGFGNTIYF.

The chain has TRBV6-5 and TRBJ1-2; D not certain. CDR3 length: 14 residues. CDR1 and CDR2 from the germline V gene are MNHEY and SVGAGI. The ends were cut back, 2 bases at V and 3 bases at J, with 10 bases in the middle. Written as DNA, the CDR3 is TGTGCCAGCAGTTACGAAGGAGACTACTATGGCTACACCTTC. Translated: CASSYEGDYYGYTF.

V gene TRBV6-1 combines with J gene TRBJ1-1; D is perhaps TRBD1 (6 bases). CDR3 length equals 14 residues. The germline V gene has CDR1 MNHNS and CDR2 SASEGT. The V gene lost 3 bases and the J gene lost 4 bases, with 12 bases spanning the gap. CDR3 region: CASSEGGQFTEAFF. Written as DNA, the CDR3 is TGTGCCAGCAGTGAGGGGGGGCAGTTCACTGAAGCTTTCTTT.